This TCR beta chain originates from a study of blood T cell repertoires in COVID-19. Study overall: Specimens from acute and convalescent COVID-19 originated in the United States, Italy and Spain. T cells, B-cell-depleted T cells, or PBMCs supplied cDNA or gDNA.

Under the authors' procedure: Amplification of reference gene primers was used by the study to estimate nucleated cell counts. Generated by immunoSEQ multiplex PCR, the TCRdb table keeps only in-frame clones and is missing some. The DNA gave D and trimming, while V, J and clone size come from that table. The sample lists more than 110,000 clones, about four fifths occurring once. The CDR3 has 15 residues. V dropped 4 bases and J dropped 1; count of bases not matched to a gene: 4. Germline V lookup: CDR1 LGHDT, CDR2 YNNKEL (reference sequence). This clone is a singleton in its sample. The V gene is TRBV3-1 (or the pseudogene TRBV3-2), the J gene TRBJ1-5, with 7 nucleotides matching TRBD1. This clonotype was obtained from a human donor in a cohort sampled during active COVID-19. The source material was peripheral blood. CDR3 DNA sequence: TGTGCCAGCAGCCCGGACAGGATCAGCAATCAGCCCCAGCATTTT. Translating it yields CASSPDRISNQPQHF.